These 26 T cell receptor beta chains were sequenced from one sample in a study of blood T cell repertoires in COVID-19. Generated by immunoSEQ multiplex PCR, the TCRdb table keeps only in-frame clones and is missing some. The sample includes 150,000 or so clones, more than 85% of them seen just once. Sequenced: PBMCs or T cells enriched from blood (not recorded which). Source of these receptors: a woman between 50 and 59 years old who had recovered from COVID-19.

J is TRBJ2-5 and V is TRBV11-2; D perhaps matches TRBD2 (6 bases). This CDR3 spans 14 amino acids. Trimming cost V 3 bases and J 7 bases, with 15 bases left between them. Germline loops: CDR1 SGHAT, CDR2 FQNNGV. The CDR3 DNA is TGTGCCAGCAGCTTGGACGTCGGGGGAGGGACCCAGTACTTC. Protein sequence: CASSLDVGGGTQYF.

The CDR3 bases are TGTGCCAGCAGCCAGGAGGGCAGAGGCCTCTACAATGAGCAGTTCTTC. Protein product: CASSQEGRGLYNEQFF. V and J are TRBV14 and TRBJ2-1; maybe TRBD2 (6 bases). From germline, CDR1 is SGHDN and CDR2 FVKESK. Trimming cost V 3 bases and J 3 bases, with 15 bases left between them. The CDR3 totals 16 residues.

The chain employs TRBV5-1 and TRBJ2-7; TRBD1 is a possible D gene (6 bases). With 4 bases removed from V and 5 bases from J, the gap between germline ends came to 16 bases. The CDR3 spans 14 residues. Per germline, CDR1 SGHRS and CDR2 YFSETQ. CDR3 DNA sequence: TGCGCCAGCAGCGTTGGGGACATCGTCCACGAGCAGTACTTC. This encodes CASSVGDIVHEQYF.

This clone showed up just once. V and J are TRBV7-3 and TRBJ2-1, with TRBD2 as a possible D gene (5 bases). Trimming shortened V by 5 bases and J by 2 bases, and 7 bases separated the two germline ends. Germline CDR1 SGHTA, CDR2 FQGTGA. The CDR3 runs to 13 residues. The CDR3 protein is CASSEGTYNEQFF. CDR3 DNA: TGTGCCAGCAGCGAGGGAACCTACAATGAGCAGTTCTTC. The whole variable domain, filled in from reference TRBV7-3 and TRBJ2-1, reads GAGVSQTPSNKVTEKGKYVELRCDPISGHTALYWYRQSLGQGPEFLIYFQGTGAADDSGLPNDRFFAVRPEGSVSTLKIQRTERGDSAVYLCASSEGTYNEQFFGPGTRLTVL.

The chain couples TRBV21-1 to TRBJ1-5; the D call in the table, TRBD1, was not verified against the DNA. TRBV21-1 is reported as a pseudogene. The CDR3 is 16 residues long. The CDR3 bases are TGTGCCAGCAGCAAGGGGGGACAGGCGCGCAATCAGCCCCAGCATTTT. Its translation is CASSKGGQARNQPQHF.

This chain connects TRBV30 to TRBJ1-2, with D hard to call. Germline V CDR1 and CDR2: GTSNPN, SVGIG (reference sequence). The CDR3 is 13 residues long. V was shortened by 3 bases and J by 0 bases, with 8 bases between the two germline ends. CDR3 sequence (DNA): TGTGCCTGGAGCCGGGGAGCTAACTATGGCTACACCTTC. Translating gives CAWSRGANYGYTF.

This chain connects TRBV11-2 to TRBJ2-1, with 7 bases identical to TRBD2. This CDR3 is 17 amino acids long. V was pared by 1 base and J by 2 bases, with 8 bases of the junction left unmatched. Germline CDR1 SGHAT, CDR2 FQNNGV. CDR3: CASSLAWEGFTYNEQFF. The CDR3 region has the DNA TGTGCCAGCAGCTTAGCTTGGGAGGGGTTTACCTACAATGAGCAGTTCTTC.

The chain links TRBV11-3 to TRBJ2-2; 13 bases are shared with TRBD2. With 5 bases clipped from V and 5 bases from J, the junction kept 5 bases outside the gene matches. The CDR3 is 16 amino acids. Germline loops: CDR1 SGHNT, CDR2 YENEEA. DNA for the CDR3: TGTGCCAGCAGCACTCGGACTAGCGGGAGAACCGGGGAGCTGTTTTTT. Amino acid sequence: CASSTRTSGRTGELFF.

The V and J genes are TRBV6-5 and TRBJ2-1, with 7 bases fitting TRBD1. This CDR3 region has 14 residues. V shed 6 bases, J shed 5 bases, and the junction held 7 bases outside the gene matches. The V gene's germline CDR1 is MNHEY and CDR2 SVGAGI. The CDR3 spells CASSPTGTDNEQFF. The CDR3 region has the DNA TGTGCCAGCAGCCCGACCGGGACAGACAATGAGCAGTTCTTC.

The rearrangement links TRBV11-3 to TRBJ2-3; TRBD2 might be the D (6 bases). The CDR3 is 14 residues long. Trimming removed 5 bases from V and 0 bases from J, with 9 bases in between. The germline gives CDR1 SGHNT, CDR2 YENEEA. CDR3: CASSLAQSTDTQYF. The CDR3 DNA reads TGTGCCAGCAGCCTAGCGCAGAGCACAGATACGCAGTATTTT.

V gene TRBV4-1 combines with J gene TRBJ1-1; 7 bases agree with TRBD1. CDR1 MGHRA and CDR2 YSYEKL come from the germline V gene. The ends lost 0 bases at V and 1 base at J; junction bases unmatched: 8. The CDR3 runs to 17 residues. In nucleotides, the CDR3 is TGCGCCAGCAGCCAAGATGGCCAGGGGGGTAAGAACACTGAAGCTTTCTTT. This gives the protein CASSQDGQGGKNTEAFF.

This chain uses TRBV24-1 with TRBJ1-6, with TRBD1 as a possible D gene (6 bases). This CDR3 comprises 14 residues. Germline V gives CDR1 KGHDR, CDR2 SFDVKD. Deletions cut 9 bases from V and 10 bases from J, with 18 bases between. The CDR3 protein is CATLRRGRNSPLHF. The CDR3 region has the DNA TGTGCCACCCTCCGGCGGGGGCGTAACTCACCCCTCCACTTT.

The chain couples TRBV1 to TRBJ2-2; whether TRBD2, the table's D call, matches the DNA was not checked. TRBV1 is a recognized pseudogene. The CDR3 length is 14 residues. CDR3 nucleotides: TGCACCAGCAGCGGCGGCCCGAACACCGGGGAGCTGTTTTTT. Translation gives CTSSGGPNTGELFF.

This chain uses TRBV7-2 with TRBJ2-7; 16 bases are a match to TRBD2. V shed 5 bases, J shed 3 bases, and the junction held 7 bases outside the gene matches. CDR1 and CDR2 (germline): SGHTA, FQGNSA. The CDR3 contains 17 residues. CDR3 loop: CASSPGTSGRGYYEQYF. CDR3 nucleotide sequence: TGTGCCAGCAGCCCCGGGACTAGCGGGAGGGGGTACTACGAGCAGTACTTC.

This chain connects TRBV28 to TRBJ2-7; 8 nucleotides match TRBD1. CDR3 size: 14 residues. Germline lookup yields CDR1 MDHEN and CDR2 SYDVKM. Germline trimming cut 6 bases from V and 5 bases from J; bases unmatched to any gene: 9. The CDR3 bases are TGTGCCAGCAGCTCCTCTTACAGGGGGGACGAGCAGTACTTC. This translates into CASSSSYRGDEQYF.

The J gene is TRBJ1-1, the V gene TRBV19, with 8 bases aligning to TRBD1. Germline V gene lookup returns CDR1 LNHDA and CDR2 SQIVND (reference sequence). The CDR3 runs 15 residues. With 3 bases clipped from V and 0 bases from J, the junction kept 3 bases outside the gene matches. CDR3 bases: TGTGCCAGTAGTATGACGGGACAGGTGAACACTGAAGCTTTCTTT. This sequence encodes CASSMTGQVNTEAFF. Full variable domain (missing parts from reference TRBV19 and TRBJ1-1): DGGITQSPKYLFRKEGQNVTLSCEQNLNHDAMYWYRQDPGQGLRLIYYSQIVNDFQKGDIAEGYSVSREKKESFPLTVTSAQKNPTAFYLCASSMTGQVNTEAFFGQGTRLTVV.

This clone was observed a handful of times. The rearrangement joins TRBV24-1 to TRBJ1-1; D is perhaps TRBD1 (5 bases). The CDR3 loop spans 14 amino acids. Between the trimmed V and J ends, which lost 2 bases and 1 base, there was a span of 7 bases. The V gene's germline CDR1 is KGHDR and CDR2 SFDVKD. CDR3 protein: CATSDSRGNTEAFF. CDR3 coding DNA: TGTGCCACCAGTGATTCAAGGGGGAACACTGAAGCTTTCTTT.

The V call is TRBV11-2, the J call TRBJ2-2; 8 bases align to TRBD2. In germline, CDR1 is SGHAT, CDR2 FQNNGV. The CDR3 length is 16 residues. Trimming at V came to 6 bases and at J to 5 bases, leaving 11 bases not matched to a gene. CDR3 sequence: CASSQRAGGGTGELFF. The DNA for the CDR3 is TGTGCCAGCAGTCAGAGGGCGGGAGGCGGGACCGGGGAGCTGTTTTTT.

The chain joins TRBV12-5 to TRBJ1-5; the D is unclear. V gave up 9 bases and J gave up 0 bases, with 12 bases separating them. This CDR3 has 14 amino acids. Germline V gives CDR1 LGHNT, CDR2 FRNRAP. DNA for the CDR3: TGTGCTAGCATAGCGGACCCTAGCAATCAGCCCCAGCATTTT. This gives the protein CASIADPSNQPQHF.

The CDR3 reads CASSLGRGIPDEQYF. CDR3 sequence (DNA): TGCGCCAGCAGCTTGGGTAGGGGGATCCCGGACGAGCAGTACTTC. V and J are TRBV5-1 and TRBJ2-7, with TRBD1 as a possible D gene (6 bases). Trimming took 0 bases from V and 5 from J, leaving 15 bases between them. The CDR3 consists of 15 residues. Germline CDR1 and CDR2: SGHRS and YFSETQ.

The V call is TRBV9, the J call TRBJ1-6; D gene uncertain. V was cut by 0 bases and J by 7 bases, with 17 bases left in between. The CDR3 is 17 residues long. Germline V CDR1 and CDR2: SGDLS, YYNGEE. The CDR3 DNA is TGTGCCAGCAGCGTAGGGACCGGCGGGGTACAGAATTCACCCCTCCACTTT. This translates into CASSVGTGGVQNSPLHF.

This clone was seen just once. CDR3 sequence: CSVDEGTAKETQYF. The CDR3 DNA reads TGCAGCGTTGATGAAGGGACAGCAAAAGAGACCCAGTACTTC. The chain carries TRBV29-1 and TRBJ2-5; 7 bases align to TRBD1. Germline V gene sequence: CDR1 SQVTM, CDR2 ANQGSEA. The CDR3 has 14 amino acids. The junction had 7 bases not matched to a gene; V was cut back by 3 bases and J by 3 bases.

The chain is built from TRBV7-2 and TRBJ1-1, with TRBD1 matching 7 bases. The V and J ends lost 4 bases and 0 bases, in that order; junction bases with no gene match: 2. CDR3 size: 14 residues. CDR1 and CDR2 (germline): SGHTA, FQGNSA. DNA for the CDR3: TGTGCCAGCAGCTCGACAGGGATGAACACTGAAGCTTTCTTT. The encoded protein is CASSSTGMNTEAFF.

This clone occurred once. The rearrangement joins TRBV12-3 or TRBV12-4 to TRBJ1-1; D is perhaps TRBD1 (5 bases). This CDR3 is built from 11 residues. V lost 3 bases and J 11 bases, leaving 10 bases between the germline ends. The DNA of the CDR3 is TGTGCCAGCAGTTTGTCCAGGGTGGCTTTCTTT. This codes for CASSLSRVAFF.

The genes are TRBV6-5 and TRBJ2-1, with 10 bases fitting TRBD2. The CDR3 has 16 residues. The V gene's germline CDR1 is MNHEY and CDR2 SVGAGI. V was clipped by 4 bases and J by 6 bases; unmatched bases: 9. The CDR3 sequence: CASSLSSGSRGNEQFF. DNA of the CDR3: TGTGCCAGCAGTTTATCTAGCGGGAGTAGGGGCAATGAGCAGTTCTTC.

The V gene is TRBV11-3, the J gene TRBJ2-1; D not resolved. Trimming took off 1 base at V and 7 bases at J, with 11 bases between the two ends. This CDR3 has 14 amino acids. Germline V gives CDR1 SGHNT, CDR2 YENEEA. The CDR3 sequence: CASSLVRGMNEQFF. In DNA, the CDR3 is TGTGCCAGCAGCTTAGTTCGCGGTATGAATGAGCAGTTCTTC.